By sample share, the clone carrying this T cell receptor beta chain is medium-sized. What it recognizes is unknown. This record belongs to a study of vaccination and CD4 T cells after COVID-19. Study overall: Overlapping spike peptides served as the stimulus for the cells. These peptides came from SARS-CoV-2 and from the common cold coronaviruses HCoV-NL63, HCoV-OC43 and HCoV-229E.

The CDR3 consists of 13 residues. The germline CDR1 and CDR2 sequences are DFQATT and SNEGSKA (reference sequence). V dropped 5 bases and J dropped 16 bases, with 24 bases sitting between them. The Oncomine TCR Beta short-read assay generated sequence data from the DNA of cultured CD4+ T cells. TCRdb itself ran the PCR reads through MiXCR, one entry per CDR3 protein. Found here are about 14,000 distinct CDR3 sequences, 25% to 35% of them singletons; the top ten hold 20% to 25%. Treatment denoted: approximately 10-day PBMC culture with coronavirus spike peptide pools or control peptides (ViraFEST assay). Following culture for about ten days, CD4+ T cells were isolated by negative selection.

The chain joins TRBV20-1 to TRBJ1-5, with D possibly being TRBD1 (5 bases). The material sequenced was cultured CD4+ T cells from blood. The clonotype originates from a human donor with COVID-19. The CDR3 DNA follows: TGCAGTGCTCAACGGGACGGATCCCATTTGGTACATTTT. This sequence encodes CSAQRDGSHLVHF.